A selection of T cell receptor beta chains follows, all from one sample in a study of blood T cell repertoires in COVID-19. This table comes from immunoSEQ multiplex PCR, and its TCRdb copy is limited to in-frame clones, with some not included. This sample has under 300,000 clones, with about 80% found just once. The sequenced sample consisted of PBMCs or T cells enriched from blood (not recorded which). These receptors all stem from a middle-aged man who had recovered from COVID-19. The CDR3 runs from the conserved cysteine through the conserved F or W. The D gene is left open where the match is weak. Size is stated for part of the rows, as once, few or many counts, or as a class when the clone is expanded.

D,J,size,V,CDR3,DNA
.,TRBJ1-2,.,TRBV19,CASRKGDGNYGYTF,TGTGCCAGCCGGAAGGGGGACGGAAACTATGGCTACACCTTC
.,TRBJ1-2,.,TRBV2,CASSQGFGGYTF,TGTGCCAGCAGTCAGGGATTCGGGGGCTACACCTTC
TRBD1,TRBJ2-3,few,TRBV11-1,CASSFGTGTDTQYF,TGTGCCAGCAGCTTTGGGACAGGGACAGATACGCAGTATTTT
TRBD1,TRBJ2-7,.,TRBV27,CASSLRLLTGGGYEQYF,TGTGCCAGCAGTTTAAGGCTGCTGACAGGGGGCGGTTACGAGCAGTACTTC
.,TRBJ1-1,.,TRBV7-6,CASSLARIGGENTEAFF,TGTGCCAGCAGCTTAGCGCGTATCGGGGGGGAGAACACTGAAGCTTTCTTT
.,TRBJ1-6,.,TRBV3-1/TRBV3-2,CASSLTGSPLHF,TGTGCCAGCAGCCTCACCGGTTCACCCCTCCACTTT
TRBD1,TRBJ2-7,.,TRBV7-9,CASSTGGASYEQYF,TGTGCCAGCAGCACAGGGGGCGCGTCCTACGAGCAGTACTTC
.,TRBJ2-6,.,TRBV30,CAWDLVSGANVLTF,TGTGCCTGGGACTTGGTCTCTGGGGCCAACGTCCTGACTTTC
.,TRBJ1-4,.,TRBV4-1,CASSLLVREKLFF,TGCGCCAGCAGCCTACTGGTGCGCGAAAAACTGTTTTTT
.,TRBJ2-2,.,TRBV27,CASSLPNTGELFF,TGTGCCAGCAGTCTTCCGAACACCGGGGAGCTGTTTTTT
TRBD2,TRBJ2-5,.,TRBV18,CASSPFGGQETQYF,TGTGCCAGCTCACCCTTCGGGGGGCAAGAGACCCAGTACTTC
TRBD2,TRBJ2-7,.,TRBV7-2,CASSLASGINYEQYF,TGTGCCAGCAGCTTAGCTAGCGGGATTAATTACGAGCAGTACTTC
TRBD1,TRBJ1-4,.,TRBV28,CASSTDRGGEKLFF,TGTGCCAGCAGCACCGACAGGGGAGGGGAAAAACTGTTTTTT
.,TRBJ2-2,.,TRBV3-1/TRBV3-2,CASSLTGAGELFF,TGTGCCAGCAGCCTTACAGGTGCCGGGGAGCTGTTTTTT
TRBD2,TRBJ2-7,once,TRBV7-8,CASGFPRTSAYEQYF,TGTGCCAGCGGCTTCCCGCGGACTAGCGCCTACGAGCAGTACTTC
.,TRBJ2-7,.,TRBV19,CASRPGLRAREQYF,TGTGCCAGTAGGCCGGGACTCCGGGCCCGCGAGCAGTACTTC
TRBD2,TRBJ2-1,.,TRBV6-5,CASSFRTSGRFNEQFF,TGTGCCAGCAGTTTTCGGACTAGCGGGAGGTTCAATGAGCAGTTCTTC
.,TRBJ1-5,.,TRBV19,CASSSQGGGNQPQHF,TGTGCCAGTAGTAGTCAGGGAGGTGGCAATCAGCCCCAGCATTTT
.,TRBJ1-2,.,TRBV9,CASSPRGGRWNYGYTF,TGTGCCAGCAGCCCCCGAGGGGGACGGTGGAACTATGGCTACACCTTC
.,TRBJ1-1,.,TRBV29-1,CSVSSGNTEAFF,TGCAGCGTGAGCTCGGGGAACACTGAAGCTTTCTTT
TRBD1,TRBJ1-1,.,TRBV9,CASSPRRDRRNTEAFF,TGTGCCAGCAGCCCTCGACGGGACAGGAGAAACACTGAAGCTTTCTTT
.,TRBJ1-1,.,TRBV11-2,CASTKLGGTEAFF,TGTGCCAGCACCAAACTGGGAGGCACTGAAGCTTTCTTT
.,TRBJ2-7,few,TRBV11-2,CASSLGLTWGENYEQYF,TGTGCCAGCAGCTTAGGCCTCACTTGGGGGGAGAACTACGAGCAGTACTTC
TRBD1,TRBJ1-3,once,TRBV6-5,CASSPDRNGNTIYF,TGTGCCAGCAGCCCGGACAGGAATGGAAACACCATATATTTT
.,TRBJ1-3,.,TRBV30,CAWSGTGDTIYF,TGTGCCTGGAGTGGGACCGGGGACACCATATATTTT
TRBD2,TRBJ2-4,.,TRBV4-1,CASSQDLTGGQYF,TGCGCCAGCAGCCAAGATCTGACGGGAGGTCAGTACTTC
TRBD2,TRBJ2-5,.,TRBV7-2,CASSLGRGGARGTQYF,TGTGCCAGCAGCTTAGGCCGCGGGGGGGCCCGGGGGACCCAGTACTTC
.,TRBJ1-1,.,TRBV27,CASMTDRMNTEAFF,TGTGCCAGCATGACGGACAGAATGAACACTGAAGCTTTCTTT
.,TRBJ2-5,.,TRBV29-1,CSVVRGETQYF,TGCAGCGTTGTTAGGGGTGAGACCCAGTACTTC
TRBD1,TRBJ2-7,.,TRBV25-1,CASSLTGGLSYEQYF,TGTGCCAGCAGTTTGACAGGGGGCCTTTCCTACGAGCAGTACTTC
.,TRBJ2-3,once,TRBV2,CASSYRLVTDTQYF,TGTGCCAGCAGCTACAGGCTGGTGACAGATACGCAGTATTTT
TRBD1,TRBJ2-1,.,TRBV7-3,CASSPDRDRETEQFF,TGTGCCAGCAGCCCAGACCGGGACAGGGAAACTGAGCAGTTCTTC
.,TRBJ2-3,.,TRBV10-3,CAISEGDGGYTDTQYF,TGTGCCATCAGTGAGGGAGATGGAGGATACACAGATACGCAGTATTTT
TRBD1,TRBJ1-1,once,TRBV9,CASSEGTGGLGEAFF,TGTGCCAGCAGCGAAGGGACAGGGGGCTTGGGTGAAGCTTTCTTT
TRBD1,TRBJ2-3,.,TRBV4-3,CASSQGDRGSTDTQYF,TGCGCCAGCAGCCAAGGGGACAGGGGGAGCACAGATACGCAGTATTTT
.,TRBJ1-5,.,TRBV5-1,CASSLGGPNQPQHF,TGCGCCAGCAGCTTGGGAGGCCCAAATCAGCCCCAGCATTTT
TRBD2,TRBJ2-1,.,TRBV10-3,CAIRRTSGLTQDNEQFF,TGTGCCATCAGACGGACTAGCGGGCTCACACAGGACAATGAGCAGTTCTTC
.,TRBJ2-7,.,TRBV28,CASSFRSGWWQYF,TGTGCCAGCAGTTTTCGATCGGGTTGGTGGCAGTACTTC
TRBD1,TRBJ1-2,.,TRBV6-4,CASKGQGDYGYTF,TGTGCCAGCAAGGGACAGGGAGACTATGGCTACACCTTC
TRBD1,TRBJ1-1,.,TRBV5-1,CASSSPGGLEAFF,TGCGCCAGCAGCTCCCCAGGGGGCCTTGAAGCTTTCTTT
TRBD2,TRBJ2-1,once,TRBV15,CATSSSSGFYNEQFF,TGTGCCACCAGCAGTTCTAGCGGGTTCTACAATGAGCAGTTCTTC
.,TRBJ1-4,.,TRBV29-1,CSAGGKTNEKLFF,TGCAGCGCCGGGGGAAAGACTAATGAAAAACTGTTTTTT
.,TRBJ1-5,few,TRBV28,CASSLVEGKHF,TGTGCCAGCAGTTTAGTCGAGGGCAAGCATTTT
.,TRBJ1-5,.,TRBV15,CATSGGGNQPQHF,TGTGCCACCAGCGGTGGAGGCAATCAGCCCCAGCATTTT
TRBD2,TRBJ2-5,many,TRBV2,CASKGWEAGVGETQYF,TGTGCCAGCAAAGGTTGGGAAGCGGGAGTAGGAGAGACCCAGTACTTC
TRBD1,TRBJ2-5,.,TRBV29-1,CSVDADRGGETQYF,TGCAGCGTTGATGCGGACAGGGGAGGAGAGACCCAGTACTTC
TRBD1,TRBJ1-2,many,TRBV30,CAWSAGLPGQGVITF,TGTGCCTGGAGTGCAGGACTGCCGGGACAGGGGGTTATCACCTTC
.,TRBJ1-4,.,TRBV5-1,CASSLWTAGGEKLFF,TGCGCCAGCAGCTTGTGGACTGCGGGAGGTGAAAAACTGTTTTTT
TRBD1,TRBJ1-5,.,TRBV7-9,CASRSQGAGQPQHF,TGTGCCAGCAGGTCGCAGGGGGCAGGCCAGCCCCAGCATTTT